This passage covers 11 T cell receptor beta chains from one sample sequenced in a study of blood T cell repertoires in COVID-19. Generated by immunoSEQ multiplex PCR, the TCRdb table keeps only in-frame clones and is missing some. The data contain about 120,000 clones, around 87% of them singletons. Sequencing was performed on peripheral blood. These receptors were collected from a man in his sixties or seventies with active or convalescent COVID-19.

The chain joins TRBV9 to TRBJ2-2; D is perhaps TRBD1 (6 bases). Trimming shortened V by 0 bases and J by 2 bases, and 8 bases separated the two germline ends. Germline CDR1 and CDR2: SGDLS and YYNGEE. The CDR3 covers 15 residues. The CDR3 reads CASSVADRNTGELFF. For the CDR3, the DNA is TGTGCCAGCAGCGTAGCGGACAGAAACACCGGGGAGCTGTTTTTT.

The V and J genes are TRBV9 and TRBJ2-3, with TRBD2 matching over 11 bases. The CDR3 extends over 16 amino acids. Germline V gene data show CDR1 as SGDLS and CDR2 as YYNGEE. The trim removed 6 bases at V and 1 base at J, leaving 7 bases unmatched. The CDR3 bases are TGTGCCAGCAAGCCTAGCGGGAGGCCGGGCACAGATACGCAGTATTTT. Translated: CASKPSGRPGTDTQYF.

DNA of the CDR3: TGTGCCAGCTCAGCCAGGGATCTGGGCAATCAGCCCCAGCATTTT. The encoded protein is CASSARDLGNQPQHF. The chain recombines TRBV27 with TRBJ1-5; a weak D match, TRBD1 (5 bases). This CDR3 comprises 15 residues. Germline-derived CDR1 and CDR2 are MNHEY and SMNVEV (reference sequence). V was shortened by 8 bases and J by 2 bases, with 16 bases between the two germline ends.

The chain employs TRBV7-7 and TRBJ2-1, with D perhaps TRBD2 (5 bases). The germline V gene encodes CDR1 SSHAT and CDR2 FNYEAQ (reference sequence). The CDR3 sequence is 15 residues long. The CDR3 loop reads CALQKVAGGGNEQFF. CDR3 in DNA: TGTGCTCTACAGAAGGTCGCGGGCGGAGGAAATGAGCAGTTCTTC. The full variable domain, in which reference TRBV7-7 and TRBJ2-1 provide the parts outside the CDR3, is GAGVSQSPRYKVTKRGQDVTLRCDPISSHATLYWYQQALGQGPEFLTYFNYEAQPDKSGLPSDRFSAERPEGSISTLTIQRTEQRDSAMYRCALQKVAGGGNEQFFGPGTRLTVL.

The chain employs TRBV27 and TRBJ1-5, with D unclear. Germline loops: CDR1 MNHEY, CDR2 SMNVEV (reference sequence). V was cut by 3 bases and J by 6 bases, with 15 bases left in between. The CDR3 totals 15 residues. DNA for the CDR3: TGTGCCAGCAGTTTCTCGGGAGGCCTAGGTCAGCCCCAGCATTTT. Translating it yields CASSFSGGLGQPQHF.

V gene TRBV5-8 combines with J gene TRBJ1-1, with D perhaps TRBD1 (5 bases). The V gene's germline CDR1 is SGHTS and CDR2 YDEGEE. This CDR3 has 17 amino acids. V lost 4 bases, J lost 5 bases, and 24 bases lay in between. The CDR3 DNA reads TGTGCCAGCAGCCACCGAAACTGGGGAACCCGGGGGACTGAAGCTTTCTTT. Amino acids: CASSHRNWGTRGTEAFF. The complete variable domain, with remaining parts taken from reference TRBV5-8 and TRBJ1-1, reads EAGVTQSPTHLIKTRGQQATLRCSPISGHTSVYWYQQALGLGLQFLLWYDEGEERNRGNFPPRFSGRQFPNYSSELNVNALELEDSALYLCASSHRNWGTRGTEAFFGQGTRLTVV.

This clone has more than one count but fewer than ten. The chain uses TRBV2 and TRBJ2-5, with no clear D. Per the germline V gene, CDR1 is SNHLY and CDR2 is FYNNEI. The CDR3 contains 11 residues. V dropped 8 bases and J dropped 7 bases, with 11 bases sitting between them. CDR3 in DNA: TGTGCCAGCTCGAGTTATGGGACCCAGTACTTC. It specifies CASSSYGTQYF.

The gene calls are TRBV13 and TRBJ1-6; 8 nucleotides align to TRBD1. The J segment lost 8 bases and the V segment lost 5 bases, leaving 2 bases of the junction unmatched. The germline V gene encodes CDR1 PRHDT and CDR2 FYEKMQ (reference sequence). The CDR3 sequence is 13 residues long. Here the CDR3 DNA reads TGTGCCAGCAGCCTGGACAGGGATTCACCCCTCCACTTT. Protein: CASSLDRDSPLHF.

The chain is built from TRBV7-9 and TRBJ2-1, with 8 bases that match TRBD2. The CDR3 runs to 13 residues. Germline lookup yields CDR1 SEHNR and CDR2 FQNEAQ (reference sequence). The trim removed 3 bases at V and 8 bases at J, leaving 3 bases unmatched. This chain's CDR3 is CASSLGLVDEQFF. The CDR3 DNA reads TGTGCCAGCAGCTTGGGACTAGTCGATGAGCAGTTCTTC.

This sequence joins TRBV11-1 and TRBJ2-7, with TRBD2 as a possible D gene (7 bases). The CDR3 totals 14 residues. Per germline, CDR1 SGHAT and CDR2 FQDESV (reference sequence). The V end was cut by 3 bases, the J end by 5 bases, with 14 bases between. CDR3 nucleotide sequence: TGTGCCAGCAGCTTCCCTGGGGGGGGCCACGAGCAGTACTTC. Amino acid sequence: CASSFPGGGHEQYF.

The chain employs TRBV19 and TRBJ1-6, with D perhaps matching TRBD1 (6 bases). V lost 7 bases and J lost 7, with 14 bases in between. Germline-derived CDR1 and CDR2 are LNHDA and SQIVND (reference sequence). There are 14 residues in the CDR3. The CDR3 region has the DNA TGTGCCAGTAAAGTCCGGACAGAAAATTCACCCCTCCACTTT. It codes for CASKVRTENSPLHF. Drawing the rest from reference TRBV19 and TRBJ1-6, the complete variable domain is DGGITQSPKYLFRKEGQNVTLSCEQNLNHDAMYWYRQDPGQGLRLIYYSQIVNDFQKGDIAEGYSVSREKKESFPLTVTSAQKNPTAFYLCASKVRTENSPLHFGNGTRLTVT.